The text below deals with one T cell receptor beta chain. Its antigen is unidentified. The CDR3 is 15 residues long. Germline V gene lookup returns CDR1 SGHNT and CDR2 YYREEE (reference sequence). With V trimmed by 4 bases and J by 7 bases, 6 bases remained unmatched. The source of the sample is a study of cytomegalovirus exposure and HLA in healthy donors. General observations from the study: Cytomegalovirus-associated status was assigned to roughly 160 TCR beta chains. Among TCR sequences, most were rare, though some public TCRs appeared in many donors.

Clones were sequenced by immunoSEQ multiplex PCR, and TCRdb holds only the in-frame ones, with some missing. The sample includes hundreds of thousands of clones, about 83% seen only once; the top ten take 2.5% to 3%. This TCR derives from a man younger than 35 in good health and CMV-seronegative. The sequencing input was PBMCs. The chain joins TRBV5-4 to TRBJ2-7, with 15 bases matching TRBD2. The CDR3, as DNA: TGTGCCAGCAGCCTAGGGACTAGCGGGAGGAGTGAGCAGTACTTC. Protein product: CASSLGTSGRSEQYF.